The 24 T cell receptor beta chains presented below share a single source sample, sequenced in a study of cytomegalovirus exposure and HLA in healthy donors. The PCR ran on 60 Vbeta and 13 Jbeta primers. Produced via immunoSEQ multiplex PCR; TCRdb's table is partial and in-frame only. The sample lists approximately 120,000 clones, about 80% occurring once. Sequenced sample: PBMCs. Source of these receptors: a human donor in good health.

The gene calls are TRBV20-1 and TRBJ2-1; 9 bases align to TRBD2. The CDR3 loop spans 11 amino acids. Trimming removed 3 bases from V and 15 bases from J; junction bases left unmatched: 6. Looked up from germline, CDR1 is DFQATT and CDR2 is SNEGSKA (reference sequence). This CDR3 reads CSASELAGPFF. In nucleotides, the CDR3 is TGCAGTGCTAGTGAACTAGCGGGCCCGTTCTTC.

The rearrangement uses TRBV2 and TRBJ2-6, with D possibly TRBD1 on 7 matching bases. V was shortened by 8 bases and J by 2 bases, with 16 bases between the two germline ends. This CDR3 has 16 amino acids. Germline V gene sequence: CDR1 SNHLY, CDR2 FYNNEI. As DNA, the CDR3 is TGTGCCAGCTCGGCAGGGGGAGGCCCTGGGGCCAACGTCCTGACTTTC. This gives the protein CASSAGGGPGANVLTF.

V and J are TRBV18 and TRBJ1-2; D call uncertain. The CDR3 covers 14 residues. The germline gives CDR1 KGHSH, CDR2 LQKENI. V shed 1 base and J shed 3 bases, with 9 bases lying between them. CDR3 region: CASSPQPTDYGYTF. CDR3 DNA: TGTGCCAGCTCACCACAGCCCACCGACTATGGCTACACCTTC.

Concerning this clone: The sample contains more than one DNA sequence encoding this CDR3. This sequence joins TRBV6-5 and TRBJ1-2; tentatively, D is TRBD1 (6 bases). This CDR3 contains 13 residues. Germline CDR1 MNHEY, CDR2 SVGAGI. V lost 6 bases, J lost 5 bases, and 13 bases lay in between. CDR3 nucleotide sequence: TGTGCCAGCAGAAATACAGGGACGTATGGCTACACCTTC. Encoded protein: CASRNTGTYGYTF.

The chain employs TRBV4-2 and TRBJ2-7, with 10 bases matching TRBD2. CDR1 and CDR2 from the germline V gene are LGHNA and YNFKEQ. The CDR3 length is 15 residues. Unmatched junction bases numbered 5, after V lost 3 bases and J lost 3 bases. In DNA, the CDR3 is TGTGCCAGCAGCCACTCAGCGGGAGGGAGCTACGAGCAGTACTTC. Translated: CASSHSAGGSYEQYF.

The V and J genes are TRBV7-2 and TRBJ1-2; 7 bases align to TRBD1. This CDR3 is 14 amino acids long. Germline CDR1 reads SGHTA; CDR2 reads FQGNSA. Trimming at V came to 5 bases and at J to 7 bases, leaving 10 bases not matched to a gene. The CDR3 loop is CASSRQGVFFGYTF. The DNA for the CDR3 is TGTGCCAGCAGCCGACAGGGCGTTTTCTTTGGCTACACCTTC.

V is TRBV29-1 and J is TRBJ1-2, with 7 positions matching TRBD1. CDR1 is SQVTM, CDR2 ANQGSEA, per germline. This CDR3 is built from 11 residues. The junction had 4 bases not matched to a gene; V was cut back by 5 bases and J by 7 bases. The CDR3, as DNA: TGCAGCGTTACAGGGGCCGGTGGCTACACCTTC. The encoded protein is CSVTGAGGYTF.

The chain links TRBV5-1 to TRBJ2-7; 12 nucleotides align to TRBD2. Germline values: CDR1 SGHRS, CDR2 YFSETQ. The V gene end was trimmed by 3 bases and the J gene end by 5 bases; junction bases not matched to a gene: 3. This CDR3 spans 14 amino acids. CDR3 coding DNA: TGCGCCAGCAGCTCAGGACTAGCGGGACACGAGCAGTACTTC. It yields the protein CASSSGLAGHEQYF.

This clone showed up just once. The rearrangement uses TRBV10-3 and TRBJ2-1; the D gene is possibly TRBD2 (5 bases). Germline V lookup: CDR1 ENHRY, CDR2 SYGVKD. The CDR3 extends over 14 amino acids. Between the trimmed V and J ends, which lost 6 bases and 8 bases, there was a span of 17 bases. The chain's CDR3 is CAISGERVLDEQFF. DNA of the CDR3: TGTGCCATCAGCGGGGAAAGGGTTCTGGATGAGCAGTTCTTC.

CDR3 amino acids: CASSQDALAGGPQETQYF. CDR3 coding DNA: TGCGCCAGCAGCCAAGATGCGTTAGCGGGGGGGCCGCAAGAGACCCAGTACTTC. The chain links TRBV4-1 to TRBJ2-5, with TRBD2 matching over 11 bases. CDR1 is MGHRA, CDR2 YSYEKL, per germline. The V segment lost 0 bases and the J segment 2 bases; nucleotides outside the gene matches: 8. CDR3 length: 18 residues.

V is TRBV7-2 and J is TRBJ1-3, with 7 bases lining up with TRBD1. V trimming: 1 base; J trimming: 9 bases; junction bases outside the gene matches: 9. The CDR3 length is 15 residues. CDR1 is SGHTA, CDR2 FQGNSA, per germline. Here the CDR3 DNA reads TGTGCCAGCAGCTTAGGCACACCGGGACAGTCCACCATATATTTT. Protein product: CASSLGTPGQSTIYF.

The V gene is TRBV15, the J gene TRBJ2-7; 9 positions agree with TRBD1. Germline V lookup: CDR1 LNHNV, CDR2 YYDKDF (reference sequence). V lost 5 bases, J lost 1 base, and 6 bases stayed unmatched. The CDR3 covers 15 residues. The CDR3 region has the DNA TGTGCCACCAGCCTGCGGACAGGGGCTTCCTACGAGCAGTACTTC. Amino acids: CATSLRTGASYEQYF.

This clone has a handful of counts. The chain has TRBV27 and TRBJ2-3; D gene unclear. V shed 1 base and J shed 0 bases, with 5 bases lying between them. The germline V gene has CDR1 MNHEY and CDR2 SMNVEV (reference sequence). CDR3 length: 14 residues. CDR3 coding DNA: TGTGCCAGCAGTTTATTTTCTAGCACAGATACGCAGTATTTT. It translates to CASSLFSSTDTQYF.

V gene TRBV2 combines with J gene TRBJ1-5; 8 bases map to TRBD1. Germline loops: CDR1 SNHLY, CDR2 FYNNEI. This CDR3 is built from 15 residues. The V gene end was trimmed by 6 bases and the J gene end by 3 bases; junction bases not matched to a gene: 7. DNA of the CDR3: TGTGCCAGCAGAGAATCAGGGGGCCCCAATCAGCCCCAGCATTTT. Translation: CASRESGGPNQPQHF. Supplemented by reference TRBV2 and TRBJ1-5, the full variable domain reads EPEVTQTPSHQVTQMGQEVILRCVPISNHLYFYWYRQILGQKVEFLVSFYNNEISEKSEIFDDQFSVERPDGSNFTLKIRSTKLEDSAMYFCASRESGGPNQPQHFGDGTRLSIL.

This clone has just a few counts. The chain links TRBV30 to TRBJ2-7; possibly TRBD1 for D (6 bases). The CDR3 is made up of 15 amino acids. Germline V gene data show CDR1 as GTSNPN and CDR2 as SVGIG (reference sequence). Trimming took 1 base from V and 3 from J, leaving 16 bases between them. The CDR3 DNA reads as TGTGCCTGGAGTGGCGTAACAGGGCCCCTCTACGAGCAGTACTTC. It encodes CAWSGVTGPLYEQYF. The full variable domain, its missing parts supplied by reference TRBV30 and TRBJ2-7, is SQTIHQWPATLVQPVGSPLSLECTVEGTSNPNLYWYRQAAGRGLQLLFYSVGIGQISSEVPQNLSASRPQDRQFILSSKKLLLSDSGFYLCAWSGVTGPLYEQYFGPGTRLTVT.

The chain has TRBV7-8 and TRBJ1-6; tentatively, D is TRBD1 (5 bases). From germline, CDR1 is SGHVS and CDR2 FQNEAQ. V lost 0 bases and J lost 7, with 10 bases in between. This CDR3 has 15 amino acids. The CDR3 here is CASSLAQGENSPLHF. The CDR3 DNA reads TGTGCCAGCAGCTTAGCGCAGGGTGAGAATTCACCCCTCCACTTT.

The V and J genes are TRBV27 and TRBJ1-2; 8 bases are a match to TRBD1. After removal of 0 bases from V and 4 bases from J, the junction contained 7 bases not matched to a gene. Per the germline V gene, CDR1 is MNHEY and CDR2 is SMNVEV (reference sequence). This CDR3 is built from 16 residues. As DNA, the CDR3 is TGTGCCAGCAGTTTATCGAAGACAGGGGTCGGCTATGGCTACACCTTC. This encodes CASSLSKTGVGYGYTF.

This rearrangement joins TRBV2 to TRBJ2-1, with TRBD2 matching 11 bases. The CDR3 has 16 amino acids. Germline V gives CDR1 SNHLY, CDR2 FYNNEI. The junction had 9 bases not matched to a gene; V was cut back by 4 bases and J by 7 bases. This chain's CDR3 is CASSGSGGAILNEQFF. The CDR3, as DNA: TGTGCCAGCAGTGGTAGCGGGGGGGCGATATTGAATGAGCAGTTCTTC. Using reference TRBV2 and TRBJ2-1 for the parts outside the CDR3, the full variable domain is EPEVTQTPSHQVTQMGQEVILRCVPISNHLYFYWYRQILGQKVEFLVSFYNNEISEKSEIFDDQFSVERPDGSNFTLKIRSTKLEDSAMYFCASSGSGGAILNEQFFGPGTRLTVL.

This rearrangement joins TRBV7-6 to TRBJ2-5, with 7 bases aligning to TRBD1. CDR1 and CDR2 (germline): SGHVS, FNYEAQ. The V gene end was trimmed by 4 bases and the J gene end by 2 bases; junction bases not matched to a gene: 4. The CDR3 has 14 amino acids. CDR3 sequence reads: CASSSRDRQETQYF. The CDR3 nucleotides read TGTGCCAGCAGCTCCCGGGACAGACAAGAGACCCAGTACTTC.

The rearrangement links TRBV29-1 to TRBJ2-1; TRBD1 aligns across 7 bases. The CDR3 contains 13 residues. The ends lost 7 bases at V and 4 bases at J; junction bases unmatched: 7. Germline CDR1 SQVTM, CDR2 ANQGSEA. DNA of the CDR3: TGCAGCGGAGGACAGGTCCCTTACAATGAGCAGTTCTTC. Amino acids: CSGGQVPYNEQFF.

V and J are TRBV6-1 and TRBJ1-1; TRBD1 matches at 8 bases. The CDR3 is made up of 14 amino acids. Per germline, CDR1 MNHNS and CDR2 SASEGT. J lost 3 bases, V lost 6 bases, and 6 bases had no gene match. As DNA, the CDR3 is TGTGCCAGCAGATGGACAGGGCGGCACACTGAAGCTTTCTTT. Translated, it gives CASRWTGRHTEAFF.

This rearrangement joins TRBV6-1 to TRBJ1-2; 7 nucleotides align to TRBD1. CDR3 length equals 13 residues. V dropped 9 bases and J dropped 4; count of bases not matched to a gene: 8. The germline V gene has CDR1 MNHNS and CDR2 SASEGT. This CDR3 reads CASPGQNIYGYTF. The CDR3 nucleotides read TGTGCCAGTCCGGGACAGAACATCTATGGCTACACCTTC.

In its sample, this clone was seen a few times. This CDR3 reads CASSQSPTSYTF. The CDR3 nucleotides are TGTGCCAGCAGCCAAAGCCCAACCAGCTACACCTTC. The chain recombines TRBV4-2 with TRBJ1-2; D is unresolved. This CDR3 is built from 12 residues. The V gene's germline CDR1 is LGHNA and CDR2 YNFKEQ. With 2 bases removed from V and 9 bases from J, the gap between germline ends came to 10 bases.

The rearrangement uses TRBV7-2 and TRBJ2-7, with TRBD2 matching 12 bases. V dropped 3 bases and J dropped 3; count of bases not matched to a gene: 3. The CDR3 spans 15 residues. Germline loops: CDR1 SGHTA, CDR2 FQGNSA. The CDR3 DNA follows: TGTGCCAGCAGCTTGAGGACTAGCGGGATCTACGAGCAGTACTTC. It encodes CASSLRTSGIYEQYF.